These T cell receptor beta chains were read from a single sample in a study of T cell responses to AZD1222 COVID-19 vaccine. Profiling relied on immunoSEQ multiplex PCR, and the TCRdb table lists in-frame clones only, not all of them. The table lists about 150,000 clones, approximately 90% of them singletons. The sequencing here drew on peripheral blood, taken on day 0 of AZD1222 vaccination. Source of these receptors: an adult in good health. The CDR3 runs from the conserved cysteine through the conserved F or W. D genes are given only for firm matches.

J: TRBJ2-5; D: .; V: TRBV7-2; CDR3: CASSYRRVQETQYF; DNA: TGTGCCAGCAGCTACCGACGAGTGCAAGAGACCCAGTACTTC
J: TRBJ1-1; D: .; V: TRBV7-2; CDR3: CASSLAWTYTEAFF; DNA: TGTGCCAGCAGCTTAGCTTGGACATACACTGAAGCTTTCTTT
J: TRBJ2-1; D: TRBD2; V: TRBV25-1; CDR3: CASSVAGGAYNEQFF; DNA: TGTGCCAGCAGTGTAGCGGGGGGGGCCTACAATGAGCAGTTCTTC
J: TRBJ2-7; D: .; V: TRBV15; CDR3: CATSRDRLVGAYEQYF; DNA: TGTGCCACCAGCAGAGATAGACTAGTGGGGGCCTACGAGCAGTACTTC
J: TRBJ1-4; D: TRBD1; V: TRBV18; CDR3: CASTERQGEVEKLFF; DNA: TGTGCCAGCACAGAGCGACAGGGGGAAGTGGAAAAACTGTTTTTT
J: TRBJ1-5; D: .; V: TRBV30; CDR3: CAWSVGQPQHF; DNA: TGTGCCTGGAGTGTAGGTCAGCCCCAGCATTTT
J: TRBJ1-5; D: TRBD1; V: TRBV7-3; CDR3: CASSLGSGGSNQPQHF; DNA: TGTGCCAGCAGCTTAGGGTCAGGGGGATCCAATCAGCCCCAGCATTTT
J: TRBJ1-2; D: .; V: TRBV4-2; CDR3: CASSQVRDRGGYTF; DNA: TGTGCCAGCAGCCAAGTCCGGGACCGGGGAGGCTACACCTTC
J: TRBJ1-2; D: .; V: TRBV28; CDR3: CASKDNGETAGPGGYTF; DNA: TGTGCCAGCAAAGACAACGGGGAAACGGCGGGACCAGGAGGCTACACCTTC
J: TRBJ1-2; D: .; V: TRBV19; CDR3: CASSPVSGANYGYTF; DNA: TGTGCCAGTAGCCCTGTATCAGGCGCTAACTATGGCTACACCTTC